This entry lists 26 T cell receptor beta chains sequenced from one sample in a study of T cell responses to AZD1222 COVID-19 vaccine. Measured with immunoSEQ multiplex PCR; TCRdb has only the in-frame clones, and not every one. The profile shows fewer than 75,000 clones, 75% to 95% of them singletons. Here the sequenced sample was peripheral blood, taken 28 days after the second dose of the MenACWY control vaccine. Every receptor here comes from an adult who received the MenACWY meningococcal vaccine as a control.

The chain carries TRBV30 and TRBJ1-2; D is perhaps TRBD1 (5 bases). The CDR3 is made up of 11 amino acids. In germline, CDR1 is GTSNPN, CDR2 SVGIG (reference sequence). V gave up 8 bases and J gave up 8 bases, with 15 bases separating them. CDR3 amino acids: CAKGQGGGYTF. The CDR3 DNA sequence: TGTGCCAAGGGGCAGGGTGGGGGCTACACCTTC.

The chain is built from TRBV5-5 and TRBJ2-1; D is uncertain. CDR3 size: 12 residues. Trimming took 7 bases from V and 7 from J, leaving 12 bases between them. CDR1 is SGHKS, CDR2 YYEKEE, per germline (reference sequence). CDR3 DNA: TGTGCCAGCTCCCCCGTAGGGAATGAGCAGTTCTTC. Its translation: CASSPVGNEQFF.

The chain has TRBV6-5 and TRBJ1-1, with TRBD1 as a possible D gene (5 bases). Per the germline V gene, CDR1 is MNHEY and CDR2 is SVGAGI. The CDR3 consists of 13 residues. Trimming took 7 bases from V and 4 from J, leaving 13 bases between them. CDR3 sequence (DNA): TGTGCCAGCACGAATGAGAGGGGCACTGAAGCTTTCTTT. It codes for CASTNERGTEAFF.

The chain employs TRBV5-6 and TRBJ2-3; D is uncertain. Trimming pared 0 bases from V and 7 bases from J, leaving 6 bases between. Germline lookup yields CDR1 SGHDT and CDR2 YYEEEE. This CDR3 has 12 residues. CDR3 sequence (DNA): TGTGCCAGCAGCTTGGGACTGTATACGCAGTATTTT. Its translation: CASSLGLYTQYF.

The V gene is TRBV4-1, the J gene TRBJ1-1, with D perhaps TRBD1 (6 bases). This CDR3 is built from 14 residues. Between the trimmed V and J ends, which lost 8 bases and 4 bases, there was a span of 17 bases. From germline, CDR1 is MGHRA and CDR2 YSYEKL. In DNA form, the CDR3 reads TGCGCCAGCGGACCCGGGGGGCTGGGCACTGAAGCTTTCTTT. This translates into CASGPGGLGTEAFF.

CDR3 sequence reads: CASSLDGYSPLHF. The CDR3 nucleotides are TGTGCCAGCAGCTTAGATGGGTACTCACCCCTCCACTTT. The V gene is TRBV11-2, the J gene TRBJ1-6; D is ambiguous. Germline V gives CDR1 SGHAT, CDR2 FQNNGV. There are 13 residues in the CDR3. With 0 bases removed from V and 10 bases from J, the gap between germline ends came to 7 bases.

This clone has only one observation. V is TRBV5-1 and J is TRBJ1-2, with TRBD1 matching over 7 bases. The length of the CDR3 is 15 residues. CDR1 SGHRS and CDR2 YFSETQ come from the germline V gene. Trimming took 5 bases from V and 0 from J; bases not matched to a gene: 7. CDR3 residues: CASRPGTDSNYGYTF. Here the CDR3 DNA reads TGCGCCAGCAGACCCGGGACAGATTCTAACTATGGCTACACCTTC.

V gene TRBV7-2 combines with J gene TRBJ2-1, with D uncertain. The CDR3 has 16 amino acids. Trimming took off 0 bases at V and 7 bases at J, with 16 bases between the two ends. The germline V gene encodes CDR1 SGHTA and CDR2 FQGNSA. The CDR3 DNA sequence: TGTGCCAGCAGCTTAGCCCTTGCCGGACCCCGGAATGAGCAGTTCTTC. Translating it yields CASSLALAGPRNEQFF.

This sequence joins TRBV11-2 and TRBJ2-1; the D call may be TRBD1 or TRBD2 (5 bases each). The CDR3 has 15 residues. V lost 4 bases and J lost 5, with 15 bases in between. The germline gives CDR1 SGHAT, CDR2 FQNNGV. The CDR3 region has the DNA TGTGCCAGCAGCTCTCCGAGAGGGGTAGACAATGAGCAGTTCTTC. It codes for CASSSPRGVDNEQFF.

Comments on this clone: An end of the junction does not agree with germline; a read error may underlie this. The V gene is TRBV7-2, the J gene TRBJ1-6, with no clear D. Germline lookup yields CDR1 SGHTA and CDR2 FQGNSA. This CDR3 contains 12 residues. This CDR3 is CASSLELGGRSF. The CDR3 bases are TGTGCCAGCAGCTTAGAATTGGGAGGAAGAAGTTTT.

This clone was observed a single time. The rearrangement uses TRBV27 and TRBJ1-5; D ambiguous. The CDR3 is made up of 13 amino acids. Germline V lookup: CDR1 MNHEY, CDR2 SMNVEV (reference sequence). V lost 5 bases, J lost 7 bases, and 12 bases lay in between. The CDR3 DNA is TGTGCCAGCAGTCCGCCGGAGGGCCAGCCCCAGCATTTT. Translation: CASSPPEGQPQHF.

The chain recombines TRBV6-5 with TRBJ2-1, with a tentative D call TRBD2 (6 bases). Trimming took off 7 bases at V and 6 bases at J, with 16 bases between the two ends. The CDR3 runs 14 residues. Looked up from germline, CDR1 is MNHEY and CDR2 is SVGAGI. CDR3 sequence reads: CASNLLGRSNEQFF. CDR3 coding DNA: TGTGCCAGCAACCTATTGGGGAGGTCCAATGAGCAGTTCTTC.

The chain combines TRBV6-4 with TRBJ2-2, with TRBD2 as a possible D gene (6 bases). The CDR3 sequence is 13 residues long. The ends were cut back, 2 bases at V and 6 bases at J, with 7 bases in the middle. Germline V gives CDR1 MRHNA, CDR2 SNTAGT. The CDR3, as DNA: TGTGCCAGCAGTGACAGGGAGGCCGGGGAGCTGTTTTTT. Amino acids: CASSDREAGELFF.

The V gene is TRBV28, the J gene TRBJ2-2; D is perhaps TRBD2 (5 bases). This CDR3 region has 13 residues. Germline CDR1 and CDR2: MDHEN and SYDVKM. V shed 6 bases and J shed 6 bases, with 11 bases lying between them. This chain's CDR3 is CASRIWESGELFF. CDR3 nucleotide sequence: TGTGCCAGCAGGATTTGGGAGTCCGGGGAGCTGTTTTTT. The full variable domain, in which reference TRBV28 and TRBJ2-2 provide the parts outside the CDR3, is DVKVTQSSRYLVKRTGEKVFLECVQDMDHENMFWYRQDPGLGLRLIYFSYDVKMKEKGDIPEGYSVSREKKERFSLILESASTNQTSMYLCASRIWESGELFFGEGSRLTVL.

The V and J genes are TRBV19 and TRBJ1-2, with 7 bases aligning to TRBD1. The germline V gene encodes CDR1 LNHDA and CDR2 SQIVND (reference sequence). The CDR3 runs 16 residues. After removal of 7 bases from V and 0 bases from J, the junction contained 11 bases not matched to a gene. The CDR3 DNA reads TGTGCCAGTAAATTTGGCAGGGGGGTAGCTAACTATGGCTACACCTTC. It specifies CASKFGRGVANYGYTF.

This clone was detected only a few times. The V gene is TRBV3-1 (or the pseudogene TRBV3-2), the J gene TRBJ2-1, with 9 bases aligning to TRBD2. The CDR3 is 17 residues long. Trimming cost V 3 bases and J 7 bases; bases outside gene matches: 13. Per germline, CDR1 LGHDT and CDR2 YNNKEL (reference sequence). This CDR3 is CASSHGVVAGVTNEQFF. In DNA, the CDR3 is TGTGCCAGCAGCCATGGAGTCGTAGCGGGAGTGACTAATGAGCAGTTCTTC.

The V gene is TRBV5-5, the J gene TRBJ2-5; maybe TRBD1 (7 bases). The CDR3 runs 16 residues. The germline V gene has CDR1 SGHKS and CDR2 YYEKEE (reference sequence). Trimming left V 1 base short and J 0 bases short, with 13 bases between. The CDR3 coding sequence is TGTGCCAGCAGCTTGATTGGGGGGACAGACCAAGAGACCCAGTACTTC. Translated: CASSLIGGTDQETQYF.

This chain links TRBV7-8 with TRBJ1-4; no firm D call. This CDR3 region has 12 residues. Germline loops: CDR1 SGHVS, CDR2 FQNEAQ. V lost 1 base and J 8 bases, leaving 5 bases between the germline ends. This chain's CDR3 is CASSLVNEKLFF. CDR3 sequence (DNA): TGTGCCAGCAGCTTAGTTAACGAAAAACTGTTTTTT.

The count of this clone is one. An end of the junction does not agree with germline; a read error may underlie this. The V call is TRBV27, the J call TRBJ2-1, with TRBD2 as a possible D gene (6 bases). Germline CDR1 and CDR2: MNHEY and SMNVEV (reference sequence). CDR3 size: 14 residues. Here the CDR3 reads CASKGLHPYNEQFF. CDR3 DNA: TGTGCCAGCAAGGGACTCCACCCCTATAATGAGCAGTTCTTC.

The sample holds one count of this clone. This sequence joins TRBV5-1 and TRBJ1-2; D is ambiguous. Germline V CDR1 and CDR2: SGHRS, YFSETQ. The CDR3 spans 14 residues. V was cut by 2 bases and J by 0 bases, with 8 bases left in between. The CDR3 nucleotides are TGCGCCAGCAGCTTCTCGACAACTAACTATGGCTACACCTTC. Translating gives CASSFSTTNYGYTF.

The rearrangement uses TRBV3-1 (or the pseudogene TRBV3-2) and TRBJ1-5; D is undetermined. This CDR3 is built from 16 residues. V lost 4 bases and J lost 6, with 19 bases in between. CDR1 is LGHDT, CDR2 YNNKEL, per germline (reference sequence). The CDR3 DNA reads TGTGCCAGCAGCCCAGATATTCAAGTGGGAACTCAGCCCCAGCATTTT. It encodes CASSPDIQVGTQPQHF.

The V and J genes are TRBV5-1 and TRBJ2-5, with D perhaps assigned TRBD1 or TRBD2 (5 bases each). The CDR3 has 12 residues. Germline V gene data show CDR1 as SGHRS and CDR2 as YFSETQ. Trimming pared 3 bases from V and 3 bases from J, leaving 6 bases between. CDR3 bases: TGCGCCAGCAGCTGGGACGAAGAGACCCAGTACTTC. Protein sequence: CASSWDEETQYF.

The gene calls are TRBV25-1 and TRBJ1-5; D unclear. Between the trimmed V and J ends, which lost 3 bases and 1 base, there was a span of 4 bases. The CDR3 is 13 amino acids. Germline CDR1 reads MGHDK; CDR2 reads SYGVNS. This CDR3 reads CASSDRSNQPQHF. For the CDR3, the DNA is TGTGCCAGCAGTGACAGGAGCAATCAGCCCCAGCATTTT. Full variable domain (remainder filled in from reference TRBV25-1 and TRBJ1-5): EADIYQTPRYLVIGTGKKITLECSQTMGHDKMYWYQQDPGMELHLIHYSYGVNSTEKGDLSSESTVSRIRTEHFPLTLESARPSHTSQYLCASSDRSNQPQHFGDGTRLSIL.

This clone was seen once. The chain employs TRBV6-5 and TRBJ1-6, with 8 bases aligning to TRBD1. CDR3 length: 14 amino acids. Germline lookup yields CDR1 MNHEY and CDR2 SVGAGI. V shed 6 bases, J shed 10 bases, and the junction held 8 bases outside the gene matches. In nucleotides, the CDR3 is TGTGCCAGCAGGAGGGACAGGTCGAACTCACCCCTCCACTTT. It is translated as CASRRDRSNSPLHF.

This chain uses TRBV5-1 with TRBJ2-2; either TRBD1 or TRBD2 may supply D (6 bases each). The germline V and J ends were trimmed by 4 bases and 6 bases, with 13 bases remaining between them. The CDR3 spans 14 residues. Germline values: CDR1 SGHRS, CDR2 YFSETQ. The CDR3 sequence: CASSEDGGPGELFF. The CDR3 DNA sequence: TGCGCCAGCAGCGAGGACGGGGGCCCCGGGGAGCTGTTTTTT.

The chain couples TRBV5-4 to TRBJ1-3, with a weak D call TRBD1 (6 bases). Germline CDR1 is SGHNT and CDR2 is YYREEE (reference sequence). This CDR3 has 18 amino acids. The V and J ends lost 0 bases and 4 bases respectively, with 20 bases between them. This CDR3 is CASSLGSRGTLTGNTIYF. CDR3 DNA sequence: TGTGCCAGCAGCTTGGGCTCCCGCGGGACATTGACAGGAAACACCATATATTTT.